Listed below are T cell receptor beta chains from one sample, sequenced in a study of T cell responses to AZD1222 COVID-19 vaccine. Clones were sequenced by immunoSEQ multiplex PCR, and TCRdb holds only the in-frame ones, with some missing. The data contain roughly 250,000 clones, more than 80% of them singletons. Specimen: peripheral blood, collected on day 0 of AZD1222 vaccination. These receptors all stem from an adult in good health. Each CDR3 is given with its conserved first and last residue. D genes are given only for firm matches. For some rows the clone size is stated as once, few or many, or as a class when expanded; others skip it.

j_call d_call v_call clone_size cdr3_nt cdr3_aa
TRBJ1-3 . TRBV19 . TGTGCCAGTAGTACACGAGAGGACACCATATATTTT CASSTREDTIYF
TRBJ2-1 TRBD2 TRBV4-2 . TGTGCCAGCAGCCCTAGGACTAGCGGAGTCTACAATGAGCAGTTCTTC CASSPRTSGVYNEQFF
TRBJ2-5 TRBD2 TRBV28 . TGTGCCAGCAGTTTAGGGCCAGCGGGAACCGCGGGGACCCAGTACTTC CASSLGPAGTAGTQYF
TRBJ1-2 TRBD1 TRBV14 . TGTGCCAGCAGCCAACCGGGACAGGGCTCTGGCTACACCTTC CASSQPGQGSGYTF
TRBJ1-2 . TRBV24-1 . TGTGCCACCAGTGACCCCGGGGGCTATGGCTACACCTTC CATSDPGGYGYTF
TRBJ2-5 TRBD1 TRBV6-5 . TGTGCCAGCGCCAGGGGGTGGGAGACCCAGTACTTC CASARGWETQYF
TRBJ2-1 . TRBV19 . TGTGCCAGTAGTTACTTGGGAGGATCCTACAATGAGCAGTTCTTC CASSYLGGSYNEQFF
TRBJ1-3 . TRBV5-1 . TGCGCCAGCAGCCGGCCCCTGACGGGAAACACCATATATTTT CASSRPLTGNTIYF
TRBJ2-1 TRBD2 TRBV6-2/TRBV6-3 . TGTGCCAGCAGTTACTCGAATCTAGCGGGTGGGCATGAGCAGTTCTTC CASSYSNLAGGHEQFF
TRBJ1-2 TRBD1 TRBV5-1 . TGCGCCAGCAGCTTGGACAGGGGGTCGGAAGGCTACACCTTC CASSLDRGSEGYTF
TRBJ2-6 . TRBV28 . TGTGCCAGCAGTTTACCGGCCAACGTCCTGACTTTC CASSLPANVLTF
TRBJ1-4 TRBD1 TRBV18 . TGTGCCAGCTCACCAACCGGGACAGGGGTTGAAAAACTGTTTTTT CASSPTGTGVEKLFF
TRBJ2-1 TRBD2 TRBV10-3 once TGTGCCATCAGGACCCAGCTAGCGGGAGTAGGCAATGAGCAGTTCTTC CAIRTQLAGVGNEQFF
TRBJ2-7 TRBD2 TRBV5-4 . TGTGCCAGCAGCCGTTGGGGAAGGTCGGGGGGCTCCTACGAGCAGTACTTC CASSRWGRSGGSYEQYF
TRBJ2-3 . TRBV7-9 . TGTGCCAGCAGCCCGTGGGGGCGAGATACGCAGTATTTT CASSPWGRDTQYF
TRBJ2-7 . TRBV12-3/TRBV12-4 . TGTGCCAGCAGCAAGGGGCAATACTACGAGCAGTACTTC CASSKGQYYEQYF
TRBJ2-1 TRBD2 TRBV6-4 . TGTGCCAGCGCAGATACCGGGACTAGCTTATACAATGAGCAGTTCTTC CASADTGTSLYNEQFF
TRBJ2-5 . TRBV5-1 . TGCGCCAGCAGCCCGGGGGGCGCGGCCGCTAGGGAGACCCAGTACTTC CASSPGGAAARETQYF
TRBJ2-7 TRBD1 TRBV20-1 . TGCAGCCTACAGGGGTCCTACGAGCAGTACTTC CSLQGSYEQYF
TRBJ1-2 TRBD1 TRBV2 . TGTGCCAGCAGCTCACAGGGGGAGTATGGCTACACCTTC CASSSQGEYGYTF
TRBJ2-7 . TRBV9 . TGTGCCAGCAGCGTAGGAGGGGGGCGGGCTTCTGAGCAGTACTTC CASSVGGGRASEQYF
TRBJ2-7 . TRBV6-2/TRBV6-3 once TGTGCCAGCAGTTACGGGGACGGGGTTGGCTACGAGCAGTACTTC CASSYGDGVGYEQYF
TRBJ2-5 . TRBV5-4 . TGTGCCAGCAGCTTGGCACTCCAAGAGACCCAGTACTTC CASSLALQETQYF
TRBJ2-1 TRBD2 TRBV28 . TGTGCCAGCAGTTTCCGCCGGACTAGCGGTTACAATGAGCAGTTCTTC CASSFRRTSGYNEQFF
TRBJ2-3 . TRBV2 . TGTGCCAGTAGAAGGGCCACAGATACGCAGTATTTT CASRRATDTQYF
TRBJ1-4 . TRBV3-1/TRBV3-2 . TGTGCCAGCAGCCAGGACCCTGCCGGGGAAAAACTGTTTTTT CASSQDPAGEKLFF
TRBJ2-7 . TRBV28 . TGTGCCAGCAGTTCCCCTCGTCCAAACTACGAGCAGTACTTC CASSSPRPNYEQYF
TRBJ1-3 . TRBV28 . TGTGCCAGCCGCACATACTCTGGAAACACCATATATTTT CASRTYSGNTIYF
TRBJ2-3 . TRBV10-2 . TGCGCCAGCAGTGAATTCCAGGGAGATACTAGCACAGATACGCAGTATTTT CASSEFQGDTSTDTQYF
TRBJ1-1 . TRBV19 once TGTGCCAGTAGTATAGTAGGAGGGAACACTGAAGCTTTCTTT CASSIVGGNTEAFF
TRBJ1-2 . TRBV20-1 . TGCAGTGCTGACAGCTATGGCTACACCTTC CSADSYGYTF
TRBJ2-4 . TRBV4-1 . TGCGCCAGCAGCCAAGGCGGAAGCGACAAAAACATTCAGTACTTC CASSQGGSDKNIQYF
TRBJ2-3 . TRBV18 . TGTGCCAGCTCACCATCGGACGACCCGCGGGATACGCAGTATTTT CASSPSDDPRDTQYF
TRBJ1-2 . TRBV30 . TGTGCCTGGACTCCGGGACGGATCAACTATGGCTACACCTTC CAWTPGRINYGYTF
TRBJ2-7 TRBD1 TRBV3-1/TRBV3-2 . TGTGCCAGCAGCGAACAGGGGGCGCGACCCGAGCAGTACTTC CASSEQGARPEQYF
TRBJ1-1 TRBD1 TRBV5-1 . TGCGCCAGCAGCTCGGACAGGGCGGGCTTGACCACTGAAGCTTTCTTT CASSSDRAGLTTEAFF
TRBJ1-3 . TRBV29-1 . TGCAGCGCCGGGAGGCAGGGATCCGGAAACACCATATATTTT CSAGRQGSGNTIYF
TRBJ2-2 . TRBV2 few TGTGCCAGCACCGCAGGGACAACGAACACCGGGGAGCTGTTTTTT CASTAGTTNTGELFF
TRBJ1-6 TRBD1 TRBV5-1 once TGCGCCAGCAGCTTGGCCCAGGGGGCGGGAAATTCACCCCTCCACTTT CASSLAQGAGNSPLHF
TRBJ1-4 . TRBV7-8 . TGTGCCAGCAGCCACGGGAGGGGCGCGAGTGAAAAACTGTTTTTT CASSHGRGASEKLFF
TRBJ1-2 TRBD1 TRBV6-5 . TGTGCCAGCAGTTCGGGACAGGGACTAAACTATGGCTACACCTTC CASSSGQGLNYGYTF
TRBJ2-2 . TRBV6-5 . TGTGCCAGCAGTTACACCCCTGGATCGGCCGGCGACCGGCTGTTTTTT CASSYTPGSAGDRLFF
TRBJ2-7 . TRBV2 . TGTGCCAGCAGCACCTTGATGGGACCCTACGAGCAGTACTTC CASSTLMGPYEQYF
TRBJ2-4 TRBD1 TRBV28 . TGTGCCAGCAGCCCTGCCCCCGGGACAGGGCAAAACATTCAGTACTTC CASSPAPGTGQNIQYF
TRBJ2-1 . TRBV5-6 . TGTGCCAGCAGCTTGGACCGGAATGAGCAGTTCTTC CASSLDRNEQFF
TRBJ2-2 . TRBV9 . TGTGCCAGCAGCCTAGGTGGGCGGCGGTACACCGGGGAGCTGTTTTTT CASSLGGRRYTGELFF
TRBJ2-3 . TRBV30 once TGTGCCTGGAGTGCACTAGTCCGGGCCACAGATACGCAGTATTTT CAWSALVRATDTQYF
TRBJ2-7 TRBD2 TRBV27 . TGTGCCAGCAGTTACAGCGGGGGCTCCTACGAGCAGTACTTC CASSYSGGSYEQYF
TRBJ1-1 . TRBV28 . TGTGCCAGTCAACCTCAGGGTAAGACTGAAGCTTTCTTT CASQPQGKTEAFF
TRBJ1-1 . TRBV4-1 . TGCGCCAGCAGCCAAGTTATGAACACTGAAGCTTTCTTT CASSQVMNTEAFF
TRBJ2-1 . TRBV5-1 . TGCGCCAGCAGCCCCGGCGGGTCCTACAATGAGCAGTTCTTC CASSPGGSYNEQFF
TRBJ1-5 . TRBV9 . TGTGCCAGCAGCCCGCGGGGCAGGGGTAAAGATCAGCCCCAGCATTTT CASSPRGRGKDQPQHF
TRBJ2-7 TRBD2 TRBV5-4 once TGTGCCAGCAGCAGGGTAGGGACTAGCAGGACCTACGAGCAGTACTTC CASSRVGTSRTYEQYF
TRBJ2-7 . TRBV13 . TGTGCCAGCAGCCCCCCAACGGGGTTATCGTACGAGCAGTACTTC CASSPPTGLSYEQYF
TRBJ2-7 TRBD1 TRBV4-2 . TGTGCCAGCAGCCAAGACGGACAGGGTGTCTACGAGCAGTACTTC CASSQDGQGVYEQYF
TRBJ1-5 . TRBV7-2 . TGTGCCAGCAGCTTTAGGACCGGCAATCAGCCCCAGCATTTT CASSFRTGNQPQHF
TRBJ1-2 . TRBV28 . TGTGCCAGCAGTCGAGCGGGGGATGGCTACACCTTC CASSRAGDGYTF
TRBJ2-7 . TRBV18 . TGTGCCAGCTCACCCGGGACTCCTACCTACGAGCAGTACTTC CASSPGTPTYEQYF